A single T cell receptor beta chain is shown here with its context. The record originates from a study of blood T cell repertoires in COVID-19. Study information: Sites in the United States, Italy and Spain provided acute and convalescent COVID-19 samples. From T cells, B-cell-depleted T cells, or PBMCs came the material, which was cDNA or gDNA.

Per the original methods: Scientists estimated how many nucleated cells there were by amplifying reference gene primers. Sequencing was performed with immunoSEQ multiplex PCR; in TCRdb, only in-frame clones are kept and a portion is missing. V and J calls and clone size are as listed in that table; D and trimming were resolved from the DNA. The sample comprises some 140,000 clones, 81% of which are singletons, and about 8.4% rests with the top ten. CDR1 is SNHLY, CDR2 FYNNEI, per germline. This CDR3 has 16 residues. The junction had 9 bases not matched to a gene; V was cut back by 2 bases and J by 5 bases.

The TCR sequence derives from a woman in her fifties or sixties with active or convalescent COVID-19. The chain couples TRBV2 to TRBJ2-3, with 8 bases lining up with TRBD2. Sequencing input: peripheral blood. CDR3 region: CASSEMGRGGIDTQYF. The CDR3 DNA is TGTGCCAGCAGTGAAATGGGCCGGGGGGGCATAGATACGCAGTATTTT.